This entry describes one T cell receptor (beta chain). The CDR3 has 13 residues. V shed 5 bases, J shed 4 bases, and the junction held 3 bases outside the gene matches. Germline CDR1 is SGHVS and CDR2 is FQNEAQ. This record belongs to a study of blood T cell repertoires in COVID-19. Sequenced by immunoSEQ multiplex PCR; TCRdb stores in-frame clones only, minus some. The profile covers hundreds of thousands of clones, with about 86% appearing a single time and around 3% taken by the ten largest. Sequencing used PBMCs or T cells enriched from blood (not recorded which). The receptor was derived from a woman between 35 and 50 years old with acute COVID-19. This chain uses TRBV7-8 with TRBJ2-3; 7 bases agree with TRBD2. The CDR3 DNA follows: TGTGCCAGCAGCCCTAGCGGTCCAGATACGCAGTATTTT. It encodes CASSPSGPDTQYF. Full variable domain (rest looked up from reference TRBV7-8 and TRBJ2-3): GAGVSQSPRYKVAKRGQDVALRCDPISGHVSLFWYQQALGQGPEFLTYFQNEAQLDKSGLPSDRFFAERPEGSVSTLKIQRTQQEDSAVYLCASSPSGPDTQYFGPGTRLTVL.